This T cell receptor beta chain derives from a study of blood T cell repertoires in COVID-19 (dated by TCRdb to the early 2020s). Turning to the overall study: Collaborator samples came from the United States, Italy and Spain and covered acute and convalescent phases of COVID-19. Subjects who had been exposed to COVID-19, were actively infected with it, or had recovered from it provided the deeply sampled blood TCRbeta repertoires that made up the dataset. The material from the prospective study consisted of cDNA or gDNA derived from T cells, B-cell-depleted T cells, or PBMCs. A freely available public database, intended as a resource for researchers studying the immune response to SARS-CoV-2, is where the repertoires were released. The samples were drawn from the first 160 participants of the ongoing ImmuneRACE study and from 1,254 subjects provided by 6 global collaborators. Where available, HLA class I and class II types were taken from metadata supplied by the sample provider and were not determined by assay-based typing. A de-identified subject ID, COVID-19 status, age in years and sex were almost always included in the sample metadata.

Clipping removes 4 bases from V and 6 bases from J, with 9 as the unmatched junction base count. The CDR3 runs 15 residues from the cysteine to the phenylalanine. Only the CDR3 part of the read is kept: 45 bases, read in frame from the first base. The germline V gene (reference sequence) yields SEHNR for CDR1 and FQNEAQ for CDR2. Participants in the prospective study were enrolled through a virtual design, were aged roughly 18 to 100 years, and lived in approximately 25 United States geographic areas. Cohort assignment in the prospective study relied on participant-reported clinical history from a screening survey and a study questionnaire. Recovered participants in ImmuneRACE Cohort 3 were defined by two consecutive negative NP/OP PCR tests, clearance by a healthcare professional, or resolution of symptoms. In the prospective study, mobile phlebotomists collected whole blood, serum and a nasopharyngeal or oropharyngeal swab from each participant. Additional blood draws and questionnaires over an approximately 2-month period could optionally be provided by prospective study participants. Before DNA extraction, prospective study blood samples were shipped either frozen or at room temperature.

A word on this clone: Its specific antigen is unknown. Nothing much larger sits one base from this clone, and base qualities are not available.

The immunoSEQ Assay, a bias-controlled multiplex PCR, was used to amplify TCRbeta CDR3 regions from genomic DNA. For the original study's pipeline: Nucleated cell counts per sample were estimated from amplification of reference gene primers within the assay. To quantify the absolute abundance of each unique TCRbeta CDR3 rearrangement, sequence reads were collapsed and filtered. For each sample, productive Simpson clonality was calculated by taking the square root of Simpson's diversity index across productive rearrangements. Here the immuneACCESS table is served through TCRdb, limited to in-frame sequences with V and J called. Missing clones are a known gap in these copies; in checked studies unresolved V genes cover under half, and the rest lacks a known reason. That table is the source of V, J and clone size, and D and trimming were worked out from the DNA. Here the sample has 200,000 to 250,000 clones; 70% to 85% occur a single time. The ten top clones hold roughly 15% of the sample.

What the authors observed across the whole study: The quantity of clinical and demographic metadata differed by source and by participant and was supplied without curation.

The sequencing input was PBMCs or T cells enriched from blood (not recorded which). The chain couples TRBV7-9 to TRBJ1-3; 7 of the junction bases match TRBD1. The TCR was taken from a man aged 40-50 years who had recovered from COVID-19. For the CDR3, the sequence is CASSSPGTAINTIYF. The DNA sequence is given as TGTGCCAGCAGCTCCCCCGGGACAGCCATAAACACCATATATTTT.